Presented here are 4 T cell receptor beta chains from one specimen sequenced in a study of CD8+ T cells in alopecia areata. The treatment is: oral pan-JAK inhibitor, 5-10 mg twice daily. cDNA reverse transcribed from extracted RNA served as the sequencing template. The protocol was immunoSEQ multiplex PCR, while the TCRdb copy is restricted to in-frame clones and leaves out a portion. The data contain roughly 120,000 clones, less than 70% of them singletons. The sample here was CD4+ T cells sorted from blood, taken at week 24, from a patient treated with tofacitinib. These receptors came from a human donor with alopecia areata.

V gene TRBV4-1 combines with J gene TRBJ2-3; D may be TRBD2 (6 bases). This CDR3 has 15 residues. Germline CDR1 MGHRA, CDR2 YSYEKL. Trimming removed 4 bases at V and 4 bases at J, with 15 bases between. CDR3 sequence: CASSRDPASADTQYF. The CDR3 DNA sequence: TGCGCCAGCAGCCGAGACCCAGCTAGCGCAGATACGCAGTATTTT.

There are a few counts of this clone. The chain joins TRBV2 to TRBJ2-2; D gene ambiguous. Germline values: CDR1 SNHLY, CDR2 FYNNEI. With 6 bases removed from V and 2 bases from J, the gap between germline ends came to 7 bases. The CDR3 length is 13 residues. The CDR3 coding sequence is TGTGCCAGCAGGAGAAAAAACACCGGGGAGCTGTTTTTT. As protein: CASRRKNTGELFF. Based on the CDR3 plus reference TRBV2 and TRBJ2-2, the full variable domain is EPEVTQTPSHQVTQMGQEVILRCVPISNHLYFYWYRQILGQKVEFLVSFYNNEISEKSEIFDDQFSVERPDGSNFTLKIRSTKLEDSAMYFCASRRKNTGELFFGEGSRLTVL.

The V and J genes are TRBV7-9 and TRBJ2-1; D is ambiguous. This CDR3 is 13 amino acids long. Per the germline V gene, CDR1 is SEHNR and CDR2 is FQNEAQ (reference sequence). Trimming took off 1 base at V and 7 bases at J, with 8 bases between the two ends. The CDR3, as DNA: TGTGCCAGCAGCTTAGATGCGAGTAATGAGCAGTTCTTC. It specifies CASSLDASNEQFF.

This clone was recorded a few times. The chain employs TRBV2 and TRBJ1-1; TRBD1 might be the D (6 bases). Per the germline V gene, CDR1 is SNHLY and CDR2 is FYNNEI. CDR3 length equals 14 residues. Trimming took 3 bases from V and 6 from J, leaving 14 bases between them. CDR3 DNA sequence: TGTGCCAGCAGTGATCGGGACATTTCGCCTGAAGCTTTCTTT. Amino acid sequence: CASSDRDISPEAFF.